The clone carrying this TCR beta chain showed up just a few times. Its cognate antigen is unknown. The data were obtained in a study of blood T cells in healthy people across ages. Study findings and constraints: Long-lived donors exceeded aged donors in naive CD4+ cells and diversity. The fall in TCR beta diversity per million T cells was roughly linear with age.

It was with a sample-barcoded 5' primer and a J-beta primer mix that a second PCR of roughly 7 to 12 cycles was run. TCRdb re-called the 5' RACE reads with MiXCR, one entry per CDR3 protein. The sample lists about 1 million distinct CDR3 sequences, 45% seen once, with over 15% in the top ten. V shed 7 bases and J shed 6 bases, with 12 bases lying between them. The germline gives CDR1 DFQATT, CDR2 SNEGSKA (reference sequence). This CDR3 comprises 11 residues. For every donor, a draw yielded around 10 milliliters of peripheral blood. The authors extracted at least 5 micrograms of total RNA per sample. The chain employs TRBV20-1 and TRBJ1-2, with unresolved D. The sequenced sample was blood. The clonotype was recovered from a woman aged 60-70 years in good health. CDR3 nucleotides: TGCAGTGATAGCGGAAGTCATGGCTACACCTTC. Residues: CSDSGSHGYTF.